A selection of T cell receptor beta chains follows, all from one sample in a study of cytomegalovirus exposure and HLA in healthy donors. TCRdb's copy holds only in-frame clones and misses some; the assay was immunoSEQ multiplex PCR. The sample has 150,000 to 200,000 clones; over 75% are singletons. The material sequenced was PBMCs. The receptor source for this set is a man aged 45-65 years in good health and CMV-seropositive. Each CDR3 is given with its conserved first and last residue. A D gene is named only where the DNA matches it firmly. Size is stated for part of the rows, as once, few or many counts, or as a class when the clone is expanded.

TRBV6-1,once,TRBJ1-2,NA,CASKRVDYGYTF,TGTGCCAGCAAACGCGTAGACTATGGCTACACCTTC
TRBV28,once,TRBJ1-1,NA,CASRRVNTEAFF,TGTGCCAGCAGGAGGGTGAACACTGAAGCTTTCTTT
TRBV29-1,NA,TRBJ2-5,TRBD1,CSVVGRGRQETQYF,TGCAGCGTTGTCGGCAGGGGGAGACAGGAGACCCAGTACTTC
TRBV7-2,NA,TRBJ1-1,TRBD1,CASSKIRTGGYTEAFF,TGTGCCAGCAGCAAAATTCGGACAGGGGGCTACACTGAAGCTTTCTTT
TRBV28,NA,TRBJ2-7,NA,CASSLWASSYEQYF,TGTGCCAGCAGTTTATGGGCCAGCTCCTACGAGCAGTACTTC
TRBV6-1,NA,TRBJ1-5,NA,CASSVGYTSNSNQPQHF,TGTGCCAGCAGTGTGGGCTATACTTCTAATAGCAATCAGCCCCAGCATTTT
TRBV19,once,TRBJ1-5,TRBD1,CASSPRQGGPNQPQHF,TGTGCCAGTAGTCCCCGACAGGGGGGCCCAAATCAGCCCCAGCATTTT
TRBV7-2,NA,TRBJ2-1,TRBD2,CASSRPGLAKVNEQFF,TGTGCCAGCAGCCGCCCGGGACTAGCCAAGGTGAATGAGCAGTTCTTC
TRBV5-1,NA,TRBJ2-2,NA,CASSPMGLNTGELFF,TGCGCCAGCAGCCCCATGGGCCTGAACACCGGGGAGCTGTTTTTT
TRBV18,once,TRBJ1-4,TRBD1,CASSPVGGGENNEKLFF,TGTGCCAGCTCCCCCGTAGGGGGCGGAGAGAATAATGAAAAACTGTTTTTT
TRBV2,NA,TRBJ1-1,NA,CASSERGGAEAFF,TGTGCCAGCAGTGAAAGAGGGGGGGCTGAAGCTTTCTTT
TRBV7-8,NA,TRBJ1-5,NA,CASSEYSNQPQHF,TGTGCCAGCAGCGAGTATAGCAATCAGCCCCAGCATTTT
TRBV6-4,NA,TRBJ1-1,NA,CASKKGHANTEAFF,TGTGCCAGCAAGAAGGGACACGCGAACACTGAAGCTTTCTTT
TRBV29-1,once,TRBJ1-4,TRBD1,CSAYYLGTGGEKLFF,TGCAGCGCCTACTACCTGGGGACAGGAGGGGAAAAACTGTTTTTT
TRBV28,NA,TRBJ2-2,TRBD1,CASSPRTGNEAGELFF,TGTGCCAGCAGTCCCCGGACAGGGAATGAGGCCGGGGAGCTGTTTTTT
TRBV21-1,few,TRBJ1-4,NA,CASSILRRLFF,TGTGCCAGCAGCATCCTACGGAGGCTGTTTTTT
TRBV10-3,NA,TRBJ1-3,NA,CAISGRTPDSGNTIYF,TGTGCCATCAGTGGACGGACTCCAGACTCTGGAAACACCATATATTTT
TRBV11-1,NA,TRBJ1-6,NA,CASTPGTGNSPLHF,TGTGCCAGCACCCCCGGGACTGGAAATTCACCCCTCCACTTT
TRBV28,NA,TRBJ1-2,TRBD1,CATLTGTGGPYGYTF,TGTGCCACCTTGACAGGGACCGGAGGGCCCTATGGCTACACCTTC
TRBV4-1,NA,TRBJ2-7,TRBD1,CASSPGQADSYEQYF,TGCGCCAGCAGCCCGGGACAGGCAGATTCCTACGAGCAGTACTTC
TRBV5-4,NA,TRBJ2-3,NA,CASSLGLDTQYF,TGTGCCAGCAGCTTGGGTCTAGATACGCAGTATTTT
TRBV5-1,once,TRBJ1-2,NA,CASSLTSGDYGYTF,TGCGCCAGCAGCTTGACATCAGGCGACTATGGCTACACCTTC
TRBV6-6,NA,TRBJ2-1,NA,CASSVKAGYYNEQFF,TGTGCCAGCTCCGTGAAGGCAGGGTACTACAATGAGCAGTTCTTC
TRBV28,NA,TRBJ1-5,NA,CASRRSTNQPQHF,TGTGCCAGCAGACGTTCTACCAATCAGCCCCAGCATTTT
TRBV18,NA,TRBJ1-6,NA,CASSPVRNSPLHF,TGTGCCAGCTCACCGGTCCGGAATTCACCCCTCCACTTT
TRBV2,few,TRBJ1-1,NA,CASSELLNTEAFF,TGTGCCAGCAGTGAGTTATTAAACACTGAAGCTTTCTTT
TRBV25-1,few,TRBJ1-1,NA,CASSEYAGGLSTEAFF,TGTGCCAGCAGTGAATATGCGGGGGGGCTGAGCACTGAAGCTTTCTTT
TRBV27,NA,TRBJ2-1,TRBD1,CASRQGTPYNEQFF,TGTGCCAGCCGACAGGGAACCCCCTACAATGAGCAGTTCTTC
TRBV14,once,TRBJ1-1,NA,CASSHGGYTEAFF,TGTGCCAGCAGCCATGGGGGGTACACTGAAGCTTTCTTT
TRBV5-4,NA,TRBJ1-2,NA,CASSSQLYGYTF,TGTGCCAGCAGCTCACAGCTCTATGGCTACACCTTC
TRBV7-2,NA,TRBJ2-7,TRBD1,CASSLDRGPYEQYF,TGTGCCAGCAGCTTAGACAGGGGGCCCTACGAGCAGTACTTC